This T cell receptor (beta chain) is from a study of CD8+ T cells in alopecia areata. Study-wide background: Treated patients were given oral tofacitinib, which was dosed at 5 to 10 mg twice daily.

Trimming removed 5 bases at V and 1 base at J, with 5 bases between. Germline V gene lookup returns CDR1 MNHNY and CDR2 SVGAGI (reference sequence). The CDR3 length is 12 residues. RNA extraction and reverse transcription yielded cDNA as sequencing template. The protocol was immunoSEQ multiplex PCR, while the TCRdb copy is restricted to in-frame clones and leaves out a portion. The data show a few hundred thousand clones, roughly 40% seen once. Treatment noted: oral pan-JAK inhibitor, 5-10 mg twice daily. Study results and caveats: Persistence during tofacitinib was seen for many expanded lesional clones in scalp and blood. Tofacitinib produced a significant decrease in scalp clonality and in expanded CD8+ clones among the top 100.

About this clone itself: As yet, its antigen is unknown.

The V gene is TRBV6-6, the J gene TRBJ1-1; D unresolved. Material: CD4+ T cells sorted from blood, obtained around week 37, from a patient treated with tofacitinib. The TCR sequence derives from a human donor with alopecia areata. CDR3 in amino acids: CASSMRNTEAFF. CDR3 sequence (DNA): TGTGCCAGCAGTATGAGGAACACTGAAGCTTTCTTT.